The T cell receptor (beta chain) described here comes from a study of blood T cell repertoires in COVID-19. Across the whole study: Researchers got acute and convalescent COVID-19 samples from the United States, Italy and Spain. T cells, B-cell-depleted T cells, or PBMCs supplied cDNA or gDNA.

This CDR3 has 14 amino acids. With 0 bases removed from V and 3 bases from J, the gap between germline ends came to 9 bases. CDR1 GTSNPN and CDR2 SVGIG come from the germline V gene (reference sequence). Original processing methods: Cell counts per sample came from amplifying reference gene primers. Assay used: immunoSEQ multiplex PCR; TCRdb lists only in-frame clones, some missing. The D gene and trimming were derived from the DNA, and the V and J assignments and clone size from that table. This table holds roughly 310,000 clones, roughly 88% found once. Enrollment of patients from Seattle took place during active infection, with longitudinal follow-up. About this clone: The sample carries other DNA sequences with the same CDR3.

Sequencing was carried out using peripheral blood. The TCR comes from a woman in her 30s with COVID-19, enrolled during active disease. The chain employs TRBV30 and TRBJ1-3; no reliable D call. The CDR3 sequence is CAWSVGGSGNTIYF. Here the CDR3 DNA reads TGTGCCTGGAGTGTGGGAGGCAGTGGAAACACCATATATTTT.